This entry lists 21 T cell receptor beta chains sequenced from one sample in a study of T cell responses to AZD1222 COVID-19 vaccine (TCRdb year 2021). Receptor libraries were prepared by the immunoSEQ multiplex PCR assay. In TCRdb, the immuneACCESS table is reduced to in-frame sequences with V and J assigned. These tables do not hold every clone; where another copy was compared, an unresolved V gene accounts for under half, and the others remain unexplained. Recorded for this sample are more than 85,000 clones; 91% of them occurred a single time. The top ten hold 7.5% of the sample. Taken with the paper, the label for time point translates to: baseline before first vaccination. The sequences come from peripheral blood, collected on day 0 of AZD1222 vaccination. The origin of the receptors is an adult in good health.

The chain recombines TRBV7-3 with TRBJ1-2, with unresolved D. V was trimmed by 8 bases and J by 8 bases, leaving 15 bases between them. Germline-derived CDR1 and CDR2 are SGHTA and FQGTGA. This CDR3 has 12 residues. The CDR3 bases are TGTGCCAGCGCGGCCGGGGTCTACGGCTACACCTTC. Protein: CASAAGVYGYTF.

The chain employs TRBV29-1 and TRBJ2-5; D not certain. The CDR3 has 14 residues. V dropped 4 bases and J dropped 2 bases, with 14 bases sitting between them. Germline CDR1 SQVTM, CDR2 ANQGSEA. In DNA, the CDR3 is TGCAGCGTTGGGGGTAATGCTATACAAGAGACCCAGTACTTC. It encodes CSVGGNAIQETQYF.

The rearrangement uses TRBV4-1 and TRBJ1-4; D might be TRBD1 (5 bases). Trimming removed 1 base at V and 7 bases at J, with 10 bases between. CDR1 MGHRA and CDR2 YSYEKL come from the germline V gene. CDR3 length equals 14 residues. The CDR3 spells CASSQGSGFEKLFF. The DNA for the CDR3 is TGCGCCAGCAGCCAAGGGTCAGGGTTTGAAAAACTGTTTTTT.

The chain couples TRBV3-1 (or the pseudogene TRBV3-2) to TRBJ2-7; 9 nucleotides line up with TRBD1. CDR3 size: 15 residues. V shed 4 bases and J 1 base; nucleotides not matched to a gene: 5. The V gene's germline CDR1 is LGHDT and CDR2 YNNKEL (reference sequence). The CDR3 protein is CASSPTGTGSYEQYF. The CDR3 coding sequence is TGTGCCAGCAGCCCAACCGGGACAGGGTCCTACGAGCAGTACTTC.

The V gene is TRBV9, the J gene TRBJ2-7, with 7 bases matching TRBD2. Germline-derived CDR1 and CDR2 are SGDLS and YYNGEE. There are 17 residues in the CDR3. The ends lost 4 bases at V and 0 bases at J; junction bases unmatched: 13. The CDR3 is CASSPWGSGTSSYEQYF. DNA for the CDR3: TGTGCCAGCAGCCCGTGGGGGAGCGGGACGAGCTCCTACGAGCAGTACTTC.

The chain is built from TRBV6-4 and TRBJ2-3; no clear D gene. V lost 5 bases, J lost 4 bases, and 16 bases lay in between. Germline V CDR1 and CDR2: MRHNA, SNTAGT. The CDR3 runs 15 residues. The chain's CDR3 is CASSQDLGTPDTQYF. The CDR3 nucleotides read TGTGCCAGCAGTCAAGACCTAGGTACGCCAGATACGCAGTATTTT.

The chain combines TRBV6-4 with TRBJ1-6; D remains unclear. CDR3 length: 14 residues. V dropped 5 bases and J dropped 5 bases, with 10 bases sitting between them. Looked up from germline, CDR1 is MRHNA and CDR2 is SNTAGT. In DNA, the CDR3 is TGTGCCAGCAGTTTAAGGATAGATAATTCACCCCTCCACTTT. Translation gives CASSLRIDNSPLHF.

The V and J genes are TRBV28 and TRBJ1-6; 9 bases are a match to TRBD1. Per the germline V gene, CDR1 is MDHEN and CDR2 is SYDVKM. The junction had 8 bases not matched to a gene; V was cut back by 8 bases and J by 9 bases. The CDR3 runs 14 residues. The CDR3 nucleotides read TGTGCCAGCGCCGCCGGGACAGGGTCTTCACCCCTCCACTTT. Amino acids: CASAAGTGSSPLHF.

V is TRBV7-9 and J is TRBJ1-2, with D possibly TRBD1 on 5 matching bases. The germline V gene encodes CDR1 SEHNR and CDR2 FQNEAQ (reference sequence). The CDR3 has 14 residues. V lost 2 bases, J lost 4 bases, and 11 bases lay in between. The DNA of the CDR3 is TGTGCCAGCAGCTTATTAGGGGCTAGCTATGGCTACACCTTC. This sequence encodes CASSLLGASYGYTF.

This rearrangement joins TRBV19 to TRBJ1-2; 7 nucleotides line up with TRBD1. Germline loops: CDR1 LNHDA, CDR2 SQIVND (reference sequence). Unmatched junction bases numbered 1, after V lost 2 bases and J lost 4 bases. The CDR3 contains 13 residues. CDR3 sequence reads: CASSIQGGYGYTF. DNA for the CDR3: TGTGCCAGTAGTATACAGGGGGGCTATGGCTACACCTTC.

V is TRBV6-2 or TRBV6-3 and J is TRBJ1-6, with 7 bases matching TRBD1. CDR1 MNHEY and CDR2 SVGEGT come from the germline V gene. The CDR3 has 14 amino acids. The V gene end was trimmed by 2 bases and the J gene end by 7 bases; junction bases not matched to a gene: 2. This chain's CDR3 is CASSYQGENSPLHF. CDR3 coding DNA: TGTGCCAGCAGTTACCAGGGGGAGAATTCACCCCTCCACTTT.

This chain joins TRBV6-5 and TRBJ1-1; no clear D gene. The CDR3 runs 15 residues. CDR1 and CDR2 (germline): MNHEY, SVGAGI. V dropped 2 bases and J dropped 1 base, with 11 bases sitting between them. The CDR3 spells CASSYVWEPNTEAFF. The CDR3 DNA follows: TGTGCCAGCAGTTACGTTTGGGAGCCGAACACTGAAGCTTTCTTT.

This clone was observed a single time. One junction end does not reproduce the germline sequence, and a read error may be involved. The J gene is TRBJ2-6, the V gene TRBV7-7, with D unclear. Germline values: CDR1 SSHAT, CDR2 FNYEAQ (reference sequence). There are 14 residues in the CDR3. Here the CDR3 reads CASSSGAGANVLTF. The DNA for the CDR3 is TGTGCTAGCAGCTCGGGTGCCGGGGCCAACGTCCTGACTTTC.

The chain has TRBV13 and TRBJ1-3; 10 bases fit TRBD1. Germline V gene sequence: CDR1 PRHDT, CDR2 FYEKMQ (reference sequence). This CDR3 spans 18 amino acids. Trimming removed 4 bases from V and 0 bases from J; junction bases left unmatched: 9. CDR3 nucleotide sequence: TGTGCCAGCAGCTCCGGGACAGGGGCAAGCGGCTCTGGAAACACCATATATTTT. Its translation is CASSSGTGASGSGNTIYF.

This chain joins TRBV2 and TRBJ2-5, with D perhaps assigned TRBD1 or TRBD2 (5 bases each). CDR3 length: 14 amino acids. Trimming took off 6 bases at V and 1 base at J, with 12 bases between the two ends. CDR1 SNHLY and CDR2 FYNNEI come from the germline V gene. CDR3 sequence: CASRIGTRQETQYF. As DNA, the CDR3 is TGTGCCAGCAGGATTGGGACGCGCCAAGAGACCCAGTACTTC.

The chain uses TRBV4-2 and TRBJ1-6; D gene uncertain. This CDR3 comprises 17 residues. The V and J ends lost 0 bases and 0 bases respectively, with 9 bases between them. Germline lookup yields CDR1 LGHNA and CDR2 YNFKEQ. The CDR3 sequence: CASSQESPSSYNSPLHF. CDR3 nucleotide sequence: TGTGCCAGCAGCCAAGAGAGTCCGAGCTCCTATAATTCACCCCTCCACTTT.

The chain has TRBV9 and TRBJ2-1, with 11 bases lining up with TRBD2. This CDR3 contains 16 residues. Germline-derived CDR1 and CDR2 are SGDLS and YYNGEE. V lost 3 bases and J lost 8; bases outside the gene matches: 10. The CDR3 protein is CASSEFSTSGTHEQFF. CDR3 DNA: TGTGCCAGCAGCGAGTTTTCGACTAGCGGGACTCATGAGCAGTTCTTC. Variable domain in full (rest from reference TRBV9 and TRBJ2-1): DSGVTQTPKHLITATGQRVTLRCSPRSGDLSVYWYQQSLDQGLQFLIQYYNGEERAKGNILERFSAQQFPDLHSELNLSSLELGDSALYFCASSEFSTSGTHEQFFGPGTRLTVL.

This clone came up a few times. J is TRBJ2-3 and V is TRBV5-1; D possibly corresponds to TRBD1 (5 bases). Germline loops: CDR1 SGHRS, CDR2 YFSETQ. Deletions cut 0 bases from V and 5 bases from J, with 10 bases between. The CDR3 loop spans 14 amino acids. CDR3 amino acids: CASSLAWGEDTQYF. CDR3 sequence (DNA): TGCGCCAGCAGCTTGGCGTGGGGCGAAGATACGCAGTATTTT.

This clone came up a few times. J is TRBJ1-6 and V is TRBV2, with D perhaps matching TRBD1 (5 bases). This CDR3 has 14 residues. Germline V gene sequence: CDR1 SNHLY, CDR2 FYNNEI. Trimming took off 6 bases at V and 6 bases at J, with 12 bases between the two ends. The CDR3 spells CASRDRDSNSPLHF. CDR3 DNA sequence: TGTGCCAGCAGGGATCGGGACTCTAATTCACCCCTCCACTTT.

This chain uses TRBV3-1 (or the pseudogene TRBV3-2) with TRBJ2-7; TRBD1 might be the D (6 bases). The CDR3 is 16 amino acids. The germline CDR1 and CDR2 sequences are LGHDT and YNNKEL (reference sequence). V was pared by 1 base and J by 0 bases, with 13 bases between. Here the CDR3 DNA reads TGTGCCAGCAGCCAAGTGGGCAGGGGAAGCTCCTACGAGCAGTACTTC. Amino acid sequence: CASSQVGRGSSYEQYF.

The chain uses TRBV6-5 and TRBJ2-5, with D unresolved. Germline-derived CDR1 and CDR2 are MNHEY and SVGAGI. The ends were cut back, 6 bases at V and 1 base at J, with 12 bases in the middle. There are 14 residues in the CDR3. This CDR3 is CASRGPHSQETQYF. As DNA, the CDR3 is TGTGCCAGCAGAGGCCCGCATAGCCAAGAGACCCAGTACTTC.